What follows describes a single TCR beta chain. Deletions cut 5 bases from V and 2 bases from J, with 13 bases between. CDR1 and CDR2 from the germline V gene are SEHNR and FQNEAQ (reference sequence). The CDR3 consists of 14 residues. As it was prepared, the TCRbeta library received unique molecular identifiers. TCRdb itself ran the PCR reads through MiXCR, one entry per CDR3 protein. In the table there are roughly 300,000 distinct CDR3 sequences, more than 9% of which are singletons. The sample belongs to a study of T-cell reconstitution after alpha-beta-depleted transplantation in children. This TCR derives from a human donor who donated a stem cell graft to a child with SCID. The gene calls are TRBV7-9 and TRBJ2-7; tentatively, D is TRBD1 (6 bases). The sequenced sample was PBMCs from the stem cell graft donor, obtained from the stem cell graft. CDR3 nucleotide sequence: TGTGCCAGCAGCAATAACAGGGCTACCTACGAGCAGTACTTC. Encoded protein: CASSNNRATYEQYF.